These 13 T cell receptor beta chains were sequenced from one sample in a study of T cells after yellow fever vaccination. TCRdb fed the 5' RACE reads into MiXCR, producing one record per CDR3 protein. The top ten clones hold 25% to 35% of a sample with tens of thousands of distinct CDR3 sequences, more than 5.5% of them seen once. Sample: CD8+ T cells sorted from PBMCs, taken roughly 10 days after the first yellow fever vaccination. Receptors were obtained from a man aged 18 to 30 who received the YFV17D yellow fever vaccine.

This clonotype was seen many times. The rearrangement links TRBV29-1 to TRBJ2-2, with D possibly matching TRBD2 (5 bases). The CDR3 contains 16 residues. CDR1 and CDR2 (germline): SQVTM, ANQGSEA. The V end was cut by 0 bases, the J end by 1 base, with 12 bases between. The CDR3 coding sequence is TGCAGCGTTGAAGATCTAGCAGCCCGGAACACCGGGGAGCTGTTTTTT. It is translated as CSVEDLAARNTGELFF.

The rearrangement joins TRBV6-2 or TRBV6-3 to TRBJ1-1; D remains ambiguous. V was cut by 7 bases and J by 1 base, with 10 bases left in between. This CDR3 region has 13 residues. Germline CDR1 and CDR2: MNHEY and SVGEGT. CDR3 residues: CASTRRGNTEAFF. The DNA of the CDR3 is TGTGCCAGCACCCGACGGGGGAACACTGAAGCTTTCTTT.

This clonotype was observed many times. The V and J genes are TRBV4-1 and TRBJ1-2; D uncertain. This CDR3 is 14 amino acids long. Germline V CDR1 and CDR2: MGHRA, YSYEKL. The ends were cut back, 0 bases at V and 3 bases at J, with 8 bases in the middle. The CDR3 loop reads CASSQDATYYGYTF. Here the CDR3 DNA reads TGCGCCAGCAGCCAAGACGCCACGTACTATGGCTACACCTTC.

This clonotype appeared many times. This chain's CDR3 is CASSIPRGANTGELFF. For the CDR3, the DNA is TGTGCCAGCAGTATACCCCGGGGGGCCAACACCGGGGAGCTGTTTTTT. V and J are TRBV12-3 or TRBV12-4 and TRBJ2-2; D might be TRBD2 (7 bases). The length of the CDR3 is 16 residues. Deletions cut 5 bases from V and 2 bases from J, with 15 bases between.

The CDR3 spells CASSLDGLAKNIQYF. DNA for the CDR3: TGTGCCAGCAGCTTGGACGGGCTAGCCAAAAACATTCAGTACTTC. V gene TRBV5-4 combines with J gene TRBJ2-4, with unresolved D. The CDR3 loop spans 15 amino acids. CDR1 and CDR2 (germline): SGHNT, YYREEE (reference sequence). The V end lost 0 bases, the J end lost 0 bases, and 7 bases lay between the germline ends.

The V call is TRBV7-9, the J call TRBJ2-5; 8 bases map to TRBD2. CDR3 length: 15 residues. Germline assignment: CDR1 SEHNR and CDR2 FQNEAQ (reference sequence). J gave up 5 bases and V 1 base, and 6 bases lay outside the gene matches. This chain's CDR3 is CASSLVGGGKETQYF. As DNA, the CDR3 is TGTGCCAGCAGCTTAGTTGGCGGGGGGAAGGAGACCCAGTACTTC.

The sample holds a few counts of this clonotype. V gene TRBV7-8 combines with J gene TRBJ2-5, with D possibly being TRBD2 (6 bases). The CDR3 is made up of 12 amino acids. The germline CDR1 and CDR2 sequences are SGHVS and FQNEAQ. The V end was cut by 7 bases, the J end by 5 bases, with 11 bases between. The CDR3 reads CASTPRGETQYF. CDR3 DNA: TGTGCCAGCACCCCCCGGGGGGAGACCCAGTACTTC.

The chain uses TRBV3-1 and TRBJ1-2, with D unresolved. Between the trimmed V and J ends, which lost 7 bases and 1 base, there was a span of 10 bases. The CDR3 is 13 residues long. Looked up from germline, CDR1 is LGHDT and CDR2 is YNNKEL (reference sequence). CDR3 amino acids: CASTPSSNYGYTF. CDR3 DNA: TGTGCCAGCACCCCGAGCAGTAACTATGGCTACACCTTC.

In this sample, this clonotype turned up a few times. Here the CDR3 DNA reads TGTGCCAGCAGCTTAGGGCCGGGACCCTACGAGCAGTACTTC. Protein product: CASSLGPGPYEQYF. J is TRBJ2-7 and V is TRBV7-6; perhaps D is TRBD1 or TRBD2 (5 bases each). Trimming removed 1 base at V and 2 bases at J, with 9 bases between. This CDR3 region has 14 residues. Germline V gives CDR1 SGHVS, CDR2 FNYEAQ.

This clonotype was seen a handful of times. This rearrangement joins TRBV4-2 to TRBJ1-2, with 7 positions matching TRBD1. This CDR3 contains 16 residues. Germline V gives CDR1 LGHNA, CDR2 YNFKEQ. The J segment lost 1 base and the V segment lost 0 bases, leaving 5 bases of the junction unmatched. The CDR3 spells CASSQDAWDSNYGYTF. The CDR3 bases are TGTGCCAGCAGCCAAGACGCCTGGGACAGTAACTATGGCTACACCTTC.

This clonotype was observed at least ten times. The chain links TRBV9 to TRBJ2-5; 7 nucleotides align to TRBD1. This CDR3 has 15 amino acids. V gave up 0 bases and J gave up 1 base; unmatched junction bases: 3. From germline, CDR1 is SGDLS and CDR2 YYNGEE. This CDR3 reads CASSVDGTAQETQYF. The CDR3 DNA is TGTGCCAGCAGCGTAGACGGGACAGCCCAAGAGACCCAGTACTTC.

The chain is built from TRBV7-2 and TRBJ2-7; TRBD2 matches at 11 bases. Looked up from germline, CDR1 is SGHTA and CDR2 is FQGNSA. After removal of 6 bases from V and 7 bases from J, the junction contained 11 bases not matched to a gene. The CDR3 covers 15 residues. In DNA form, the CDR3 reads TGTGCCAGCAGAACCATAGCGGGGGGGCCTCGAGAGCAGTACGTC. This encodes CASRTIAGGPREQYV.

The chain carries TRBV3-1 and TRBJ2-6, with unresolved D. V gave up 10 bases and J gave up 2 bases, with 15 bases separating them. The CDR3 runs to 15 residues. Germline V gene data show CDR1 as LGHDT and CDR2 as YNNKEL (reference sequence). The CDR3 nucleotides read TGTGCCACCACCAAGCAGGTCCCTGGGGCCAACGTCCTGACTTTC. Its translation is CATTKQVPGANVLTF. The variable domain in full, completed from reference TRBV3-1 and TRBJ2-6, reads DTAVSQTPKYLVTQMGNDKSIKCEQNLGHDTMYWYKQDSKKFLKIMFSYNNKELIINETVPNRFSPKSPDKAHLNLHINSLELGDSAVYFCATTKQVPGANVLTFGAGSRLTVL.